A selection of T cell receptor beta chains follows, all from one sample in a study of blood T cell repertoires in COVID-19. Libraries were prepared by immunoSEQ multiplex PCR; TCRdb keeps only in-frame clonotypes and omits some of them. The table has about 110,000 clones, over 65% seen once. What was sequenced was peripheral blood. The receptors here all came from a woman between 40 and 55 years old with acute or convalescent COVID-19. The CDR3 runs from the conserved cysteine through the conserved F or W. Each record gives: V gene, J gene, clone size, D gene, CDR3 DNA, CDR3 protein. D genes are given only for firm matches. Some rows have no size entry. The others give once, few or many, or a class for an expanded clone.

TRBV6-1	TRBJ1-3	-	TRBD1	TGTGCCAGCAGTGAGCGGACAGGGGCCGGAAACACCATATATTTT	CASSERTGAGNTIYF
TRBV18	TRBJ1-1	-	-	TGTGCCAGCTCACCATCTGGGCAGGGTGGTCTGGGAGCTTTCTTT	CASSPSGQGGLGAFF
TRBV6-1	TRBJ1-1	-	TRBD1	TGTGCCAGCAGTGAATACAGGACAGGGAACACTGAAGCTTTCTTT	CASSEYRTGNTEAFF
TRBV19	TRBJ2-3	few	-	TGTGCCAGTAGTATACAGTGGGGCAGAACAGATACGCAGTATTTT	CASSIQWGRTDTQYF
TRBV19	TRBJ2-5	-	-	TGTGCCAGTAGTGACAGACCAGAATCCACAGAGACCCAGTACTTC	CASSDRPESTETQYF
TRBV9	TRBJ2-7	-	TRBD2	TGTGCCAGCAGTAGATTCCTAGCGGGGGGAGCCTACGAGCAGTACTTC	CASSRFLAGGAYEQYF
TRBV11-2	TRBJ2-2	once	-	TGTGCCAGCAGCTTAGACGCGGGATTTAACACCGGGGAGCTGTTTTTT	CASSLDAGFNTGELFF
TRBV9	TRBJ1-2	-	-	TGTGCCAGCAGCGTAGGGGCAGGGGCATATGGCTACACCTTC	CASSVGAGAYGYTF
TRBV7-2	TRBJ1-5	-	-	TGTGCCAGCAGCTTAGCGCCTGTGGGGGGTAATCAGCCCCAGCATTTT	CASSLAPVGGNQPQHF
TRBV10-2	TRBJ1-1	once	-	TGCGCCAGCAGTGAGGAGGTGAACACTGAAGCTTTCTTT	CASSEEVNTEAFF
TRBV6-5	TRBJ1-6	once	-	TGTGCCAGCAGCCCAGGTGGGCATGACAATTCACCCCTCCACTTT	CASSPGGHDNSPLHF
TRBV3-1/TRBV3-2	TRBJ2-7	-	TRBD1	TGTGCCAGCAGCCTAACGCGGGGACAGGCTTCCTACGAGCAGTACTTC	CASSLTRGQASYEQYF
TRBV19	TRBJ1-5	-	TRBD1	TGTGCCAGTAGGGGACAGGGGAGACAGCCCCAGCATTTT	CASRGQGRQPQHF
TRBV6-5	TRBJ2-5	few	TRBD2	TGTGCCAGCAGTACCGGACTAGCGTGGCAAGAGACCCAGTACTTC	CASSTGLAWQETQYF
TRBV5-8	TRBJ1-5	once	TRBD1	TGTGCCAGCAGCTTGGGGGACAGGGGGAACAATCAGCCCCAGCATTTT	CASSLGDRGNNQPQHF
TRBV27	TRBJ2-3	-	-	TGTGCCAGCACCCCGAGGGGCACAGATACGCAGTATTTT	CASTPRGTDTQYF
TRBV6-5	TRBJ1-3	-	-	TGTGCCAGCAGTTACTCCGAGGGCTCTGGAAACACCATATATTTT	CASSYSEGSGNTIYF
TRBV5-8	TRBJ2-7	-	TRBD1	TGTGCCAGCAACAGGGACAGATTCTACGAGCAGTACTTC	CASNRDRFYEQYF
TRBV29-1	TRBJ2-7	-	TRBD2	TGCAGCGTGACTAGCGGGAGATCCTACGAGCAGTACTTC	CSVTSGRSYEQYF
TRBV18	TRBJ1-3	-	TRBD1	TGTGCCAGCTCACCACAGACCGGGACAGGGAAATCGGGAAACACCATATATTTT	CASSPQTGTGKSGNTIYF
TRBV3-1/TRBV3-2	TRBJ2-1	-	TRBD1	TGTGCCAGCAGTCGGACAGGCTATGAGCAGTTCTTC	CASSRTGYEQFF
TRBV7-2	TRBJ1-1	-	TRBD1	TGTGCCAGCAGCTCGGGACAGGGAAAGAACACTGAAGCTTTCTTT	CASSSGQGKNTEAFF
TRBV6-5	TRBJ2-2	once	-	TGTGCCAGCAGTTACAGAGGTTTCCCGAACACCGGGGAGCTGTTTTTT	CASSYRGFPNTGELFF